This T cell receptor beta chain was found in a study of blood T cell repertoires in COVID-19. Study information: Both acute and convalescent COVID-19 samples were obtained from the United States, Italy and Spain. The cDNA or gDNA used as material had been derived from T cells, B-cell-depleted T cells, or PBMCs.

The trim removed 4 bases at V and 0 bases at J, leaving 10 bases unmatched. CDR1 and CDR2 from the germline V gene are SGHRS and YFSETQ. CDR3 length: 17 amino acids. Authors' processing steps: From reference gene primer amplification, estimates of nucleated cell counts were derived. The protocol was immunoSEQ multiplex PCR, while the TCRdb copy is restricted to in-frame clones and leaves out a portion. That table furnishes V, J and clone size, whereas the DNA furnished D and trimming. The data contain more than 80,000 clones, 70% to 85% of them seen just once; the ten biggest clones take up around 2.9%. Seattle participants joined during active infection and were tracked over time. This clone was detected only once.

The sequence was collected from a woman aged 80 or over with COVID-19, enrolled during active disease. This sequence joins TRBV5-1 and TRBJ1-3; TRBD1 agrees at 7 bases. The source material was peripheral blood. CDR3 loop: CASSPNMDRLSGNTIYF. The CDR3 DNA reads TGCGCCAGCAGCCCGAATATGGACAGGCTCTCTGGAAACACCATATATTTT.